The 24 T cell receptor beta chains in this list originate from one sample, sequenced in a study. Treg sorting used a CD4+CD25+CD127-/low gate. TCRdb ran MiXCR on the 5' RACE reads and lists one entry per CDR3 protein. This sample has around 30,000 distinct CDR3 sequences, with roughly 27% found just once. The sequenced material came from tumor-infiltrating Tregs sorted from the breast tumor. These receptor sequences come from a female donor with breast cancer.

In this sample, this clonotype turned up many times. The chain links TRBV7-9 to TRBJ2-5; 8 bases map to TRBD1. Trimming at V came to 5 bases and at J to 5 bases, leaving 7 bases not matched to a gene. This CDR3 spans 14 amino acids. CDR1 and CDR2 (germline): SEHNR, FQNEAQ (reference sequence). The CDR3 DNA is TGTGCCAGCAGCCCCGGACAGGGAATGGAGACCCAGTACTTC. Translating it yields CASSPGQGMETQYF.

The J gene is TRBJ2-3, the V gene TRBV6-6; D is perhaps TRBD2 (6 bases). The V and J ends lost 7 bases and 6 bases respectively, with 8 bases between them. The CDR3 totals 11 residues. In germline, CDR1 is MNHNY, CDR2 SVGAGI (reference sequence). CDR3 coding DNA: TGTGCCAGCAATGCGGGGGATACGCAGTATTTT. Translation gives CASNAGDTQYF.

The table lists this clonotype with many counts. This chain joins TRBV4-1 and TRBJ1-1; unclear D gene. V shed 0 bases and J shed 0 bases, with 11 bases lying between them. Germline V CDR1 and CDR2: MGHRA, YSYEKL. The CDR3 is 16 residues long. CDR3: CASSQDQFSVNTEAFF. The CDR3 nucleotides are TGCGCCAGCAGCCAAGACCAGTTCTCGGTGAACACTGAAGCTTTCTTT.

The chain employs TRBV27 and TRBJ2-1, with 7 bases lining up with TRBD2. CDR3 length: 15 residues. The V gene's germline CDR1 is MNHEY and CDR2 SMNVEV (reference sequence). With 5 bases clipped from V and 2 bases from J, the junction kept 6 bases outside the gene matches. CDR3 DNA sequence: TGTGCCAGCAGTCCTCCTAGCGGAACCTACAATGAGCAGTTCTTC. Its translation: CASSPPSGTYNEQFF.

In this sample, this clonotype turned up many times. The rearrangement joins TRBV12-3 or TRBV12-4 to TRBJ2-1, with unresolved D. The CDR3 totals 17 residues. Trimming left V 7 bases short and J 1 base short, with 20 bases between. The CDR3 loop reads CASTVWGSVRSYNEQFF. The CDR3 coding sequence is TGTGCCAGCACAGTTTGGGGTTCGGTCCGGTCCTACAATGAGCAGTTCTTC.

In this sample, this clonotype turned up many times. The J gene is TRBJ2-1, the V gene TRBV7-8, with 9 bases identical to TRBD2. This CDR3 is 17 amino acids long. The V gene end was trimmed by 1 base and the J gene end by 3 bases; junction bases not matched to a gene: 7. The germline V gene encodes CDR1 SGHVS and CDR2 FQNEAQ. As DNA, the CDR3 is TGTGCCAGCAGCTTAGGGCCCGGGACTAGCAGCTACAATGAGCAGTTCTTC. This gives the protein CASSLGPGTSSYNEQFF.

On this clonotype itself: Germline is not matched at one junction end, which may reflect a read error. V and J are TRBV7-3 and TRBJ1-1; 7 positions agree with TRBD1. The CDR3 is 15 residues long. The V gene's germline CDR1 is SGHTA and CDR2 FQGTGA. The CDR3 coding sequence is TGTGCCAGCAGCTTGGGGGGGACAGTGAACACTGAAACTTTCTTT. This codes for CASSLGGTVNTETFF.

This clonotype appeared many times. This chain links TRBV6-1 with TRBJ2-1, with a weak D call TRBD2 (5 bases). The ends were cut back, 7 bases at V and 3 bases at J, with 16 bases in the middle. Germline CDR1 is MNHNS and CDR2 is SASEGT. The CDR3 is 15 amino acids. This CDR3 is CASTTSGTLYNEQFF. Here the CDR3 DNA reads TGTGCCAGCACCACGAGCGGAACTCTCTACAATGAGCAGTTCTTC.

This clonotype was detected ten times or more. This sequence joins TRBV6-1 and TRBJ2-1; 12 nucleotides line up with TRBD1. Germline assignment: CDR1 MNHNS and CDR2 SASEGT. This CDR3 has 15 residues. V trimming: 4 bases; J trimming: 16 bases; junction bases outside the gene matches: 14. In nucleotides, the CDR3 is TGTGCCAGCAGTGGGAGGGGGACAGGGGGCCCCGTCGCCTTCTTC. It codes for CASSGRGTGGPVAFF.

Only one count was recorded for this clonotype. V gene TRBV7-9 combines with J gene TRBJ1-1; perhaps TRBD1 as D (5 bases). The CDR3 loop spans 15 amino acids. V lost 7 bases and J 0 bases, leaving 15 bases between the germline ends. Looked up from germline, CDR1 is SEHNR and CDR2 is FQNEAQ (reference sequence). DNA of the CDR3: TGTGCCAGCACTACGCGGGACGGAATGAACACTGAAGCTTTCTTT. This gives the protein CASTTRDGMNTEAFF.

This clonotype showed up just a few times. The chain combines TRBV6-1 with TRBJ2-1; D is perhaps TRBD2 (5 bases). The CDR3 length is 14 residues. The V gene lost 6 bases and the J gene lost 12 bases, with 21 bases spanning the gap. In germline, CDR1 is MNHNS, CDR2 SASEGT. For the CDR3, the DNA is TGTGCCAGCAGCGAGAAGGGTGGACTGTCCGGGCAGTTCTTC. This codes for CASSEKGGLSGQFF.

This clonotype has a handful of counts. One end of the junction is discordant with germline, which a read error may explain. In DNA form, the CDR3 reads TGCGCCAGCAGAAACGACAGGAATTCACCCCCCCACTTT. Amino acid sequence: CASRNDRNSPPHF. J is TRBJ1-6 and V is TRBV5-1; the D gene is possibly TRBD1 (6 bases). Germline V lookup: CDR1 SGHRS, CDR2 YFSETQ. The CDR3 length is 13 residues.

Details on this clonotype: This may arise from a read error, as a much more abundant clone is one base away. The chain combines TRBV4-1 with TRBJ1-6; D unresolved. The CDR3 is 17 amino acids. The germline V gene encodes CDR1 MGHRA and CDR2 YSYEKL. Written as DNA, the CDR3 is TGCGCCAGCAGCCAAGATCCCCCACGCACGAATAATTCACTCCTCCACTTT. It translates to CASSQDPPRTNNSLLHF.

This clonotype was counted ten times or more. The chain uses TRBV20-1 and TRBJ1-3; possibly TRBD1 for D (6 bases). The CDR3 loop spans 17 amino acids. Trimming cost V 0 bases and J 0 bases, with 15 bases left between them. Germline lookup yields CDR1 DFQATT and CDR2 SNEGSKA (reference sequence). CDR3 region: CSARDLRGEFSGNTIYF. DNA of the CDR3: TGCAGTGCTAGAGATTTGAGGGGGGAATTCTCTGGAAACACCATATATTTT.

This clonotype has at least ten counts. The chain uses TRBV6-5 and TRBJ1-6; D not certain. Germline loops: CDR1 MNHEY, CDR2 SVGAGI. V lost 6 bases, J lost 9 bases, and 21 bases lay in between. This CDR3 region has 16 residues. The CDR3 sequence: CASRVVESTGSSPLHF. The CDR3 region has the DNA TGTGCCAGCAGGGTCGTGGAGTCAACCGGCAGTTCACCCCTCCACTTT.

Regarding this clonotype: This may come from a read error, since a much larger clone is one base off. The CDR3 sequence: CASSFTLENGFTF. The DNA of the CDR3 is TGTGCCAGCAGCTTTACCCTGGAGAATGGCTTCACCTTC. V is TRBV9 and J is TRBJ1-2; no clear D. CDR3 length equals 13 residues. Per germline, CDR1 SGDLS and CDR2 YYNGEE.

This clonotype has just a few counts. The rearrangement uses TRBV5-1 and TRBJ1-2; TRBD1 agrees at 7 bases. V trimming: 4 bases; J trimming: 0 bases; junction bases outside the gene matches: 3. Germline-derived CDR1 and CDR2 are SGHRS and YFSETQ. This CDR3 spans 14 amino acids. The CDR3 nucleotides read TGCGCCAGCAGCCGGGACAGATCTAACTATGGCTACACCTTC. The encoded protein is CASSRDRSNYGYTF.

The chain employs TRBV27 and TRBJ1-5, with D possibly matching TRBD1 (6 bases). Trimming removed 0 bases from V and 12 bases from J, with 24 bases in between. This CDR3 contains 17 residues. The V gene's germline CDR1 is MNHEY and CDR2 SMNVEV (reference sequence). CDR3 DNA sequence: TGTGCCAGCAGTTTATCGGGGGGAGGGGGGCACCGCGGCCACCAGCATTTT. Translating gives CASSLSGGGGHRGHQHF.

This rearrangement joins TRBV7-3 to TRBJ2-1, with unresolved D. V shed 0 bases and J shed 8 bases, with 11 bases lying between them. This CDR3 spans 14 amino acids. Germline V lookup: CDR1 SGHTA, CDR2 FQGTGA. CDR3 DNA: TGTGCCAGCAGCTTAACGGGGATCTTAGATGAGCAGTTCTTC. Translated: CASSLTGILDEQFF.

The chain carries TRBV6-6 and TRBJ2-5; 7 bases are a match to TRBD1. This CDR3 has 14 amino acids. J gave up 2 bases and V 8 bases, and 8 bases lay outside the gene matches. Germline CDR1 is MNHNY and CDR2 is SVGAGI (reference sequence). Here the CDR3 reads CASRSGGRQETQYF. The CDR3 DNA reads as TGTGCCAGCCGGTCAGGGGGACGGCAAGAGACCCAGTACTTC.

CDR3 DNA sequence: TGTGCCAGCAGTAACGGACGGTATGGCTACACCTTC. Translating it yields CASSNGRYGYTF. V gene TRBV6-1 combines with J gene TRBJ1-2; no reliable D call. Trimming took 5 bases from V and 5 from J, leaving 9 bases between them. The germline V gene encodes CDR1 MNHNS and CDR2 SASEGT. The CDR3 extends over 12 amino acids.

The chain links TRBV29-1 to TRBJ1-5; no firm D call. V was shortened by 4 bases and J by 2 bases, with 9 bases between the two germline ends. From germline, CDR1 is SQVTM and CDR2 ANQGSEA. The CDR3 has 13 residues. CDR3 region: CSVGGGGNQPQHF. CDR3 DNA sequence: TGCAGCGTTGGTGGCGGTGGCAATCAGCCCCAGCATTTT.

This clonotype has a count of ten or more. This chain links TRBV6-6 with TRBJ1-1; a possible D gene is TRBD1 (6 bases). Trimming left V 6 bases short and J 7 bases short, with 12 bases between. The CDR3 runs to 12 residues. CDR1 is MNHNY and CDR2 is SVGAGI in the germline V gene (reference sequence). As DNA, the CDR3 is TGTGCCAGCAGCCCCGGACAGCATGAAGCTTTCTTT. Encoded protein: CASSPGQHEAFF.

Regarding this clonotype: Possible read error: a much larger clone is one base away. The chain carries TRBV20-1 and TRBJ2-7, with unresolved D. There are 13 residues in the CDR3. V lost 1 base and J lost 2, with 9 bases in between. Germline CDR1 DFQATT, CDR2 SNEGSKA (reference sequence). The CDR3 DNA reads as TGCAGTGCTAGAGGCGGATGGCCCTACGAGCAGTACTTC. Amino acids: CSARGGWPYEQYF.